The 30 T cell receptor beta chains given below trace back to one sample, sequenced in a study of cytomegalovirus exposure and HLA in healthy donors. A multiplex PCR was run with 60 Vbeta primers and 13 Jbeta primers. Some clones are missing from TCRdb's copy, which holds only in-frame ones; the method was immunoSEQ multiplex PCR. The repertoire consists of around 170,000 clones, with around 78% occurring once and the leading ten covering 1.5% to 2%. The sequenced material came from PBMCs. The receptors were sampled from a man aged 18 to 35 in good health and CMV-seronegative.

The V call is TRBV13, the J call TRBJ2-7, with 9 bases aligning to TRBD2. In germline, CDR1 is PRHDT, CDR2 FYEKMQ (reference sequence). With 5 bases clipped from V and 3 bases from J, the junction kept 5 bases outside the gene matches. The CDR3 extends over 14 amino acids. The CDR3 DNA is TGTGCCAGCAGCCCCGGGACTAGCCGCTACGAGCAGTACTTC. Its protein product is CASSPGTSRYEQYF.

The gene calls are TRBV19 and TRBJ1-6; D call uncertain. This CDR3 spans 15 amino acids. Looked up from germline, CDR1 is LNHDA and CDR2 is SQIVND (reference sequence). V dropped 6 bases and J dropped 6 bases, with 15 bases sitting between them. CDR3 nucleotides: TGTGCCAGTAGCGAGGGTACTGGTGGTAATTCACCCCTCCACTTT. Protein sequence: CASSEGTGGNSPLHF.

This clone was detected once. The CDR3 spells CASSSPGQGNSPLHF. In DNA, the CDR3 is TGTGCCAGCAGTTCGCCGGGACAGGGTAATTCACCCCTCCACTTT. V is TRBV6-6 and J is TRBJ1-6; 9 positions agree with TRBD1. Germline CDR1 and CDR2: MNHNY and SVGAGI (reference sequence). V was clipped by 4 bases and J by 6 bases; unmatched bases: 4. The CDR3 consists of 15 residues.

V gene TRBV10-1 combines with J gene TRBJ2-3; the match to TRBD2 covers 7 bases. The CDR3 has 16 amino acids. Germline V gene sequence: CDR1 WNHNN, CDR2 SYGVQD (reference sequence). V lost 5 bases to trimming and J lost 0 bases; unmatched junction nucleotides: 8. CDR3 in amino acids: CASSSGGPPSTDTQYF. The CDR3, as DNA: TGCGCCAGCAGTTCGGGAGGTCCTCCTAGCACAGATACGCAGTATTTT.

This rearrangement joins TRBV28 to TRBJ1-4, with D uncertain. Germline V gene sequence: CDR1 MDHEN, CDR2 SYDVKM. Trimming stripped 7 bases from V and 0 bases from J, with 9 bases between. CDR3 length: 14 residues. The CDR3 spells CASKGDATNEKLFF. The CDR3 DNA sequence: TGTGCCAGCAAAGGAGATGCAACTAATGAAAAACTGTTTTTT.

The V and J genes are TRBV6-1 and TRBJ2-7; TRBD1 matches at 12 bases. CDR1 is MNHNS, CDR2 SASEGT, per germline. Trimming took 5 bases from V and 4 from J; bases not matched to a gene: 6. The CDR3 extends over 15 amino acids. The CDR3 DNA reads TGTGCCAGCAGTCCCCGGGACAGGGGGCTTTACGAGCAGTACTTC. Its protein is CASSPRDRGLYEQYF.

The chain uses TRBV19 and TRBJ1-5; TRBD1 is a possible D gene (6 bases). CDR1 LNHDA and CDR2 SQIVND come from the germline V gene (reference sequence). The CDR3 loop spans 15 amino acids. The germline V and J ends were trimmed by 5 bases and 2 bases, with 13 bases remaining between them. The CDR3 nucleotides read TGTGCCAGTAGTCCGACAGAGGGGGGCAATCAGCCCCAGCATTTT. Amino acids: CASSPTEGGNQPQHF. Full variable domain (remainder filled in from reference TRBV19 and TRBJ1-5): DGGITQSPKYLFRKEGQNVTLSCEQNLNHDAMYWYRQDPGQGLRLIYYSQIVNDFQKGDIAEGYSVSREKKESFPLTVTSAQKNPTAFYLCASSPTEGGNQPQHFGDGTRLSIL.

The V call is TRBV6-1, the J call TRBJ1-4, with TRBD1 identical over 9 bases. The V gene's germline CDR1 is MNHNS and CDR2 SASEGT. V trimming: 2 bases; J trimming: 7 bases; junction bases outside the gene matches: 5. The CDR3 covers 15 residues. The CDR3 bases are TGTGCCAGCAGTGAACCGGGACAGGGAAGTGAAAAACTGTTTTTT. Protein product: CASSEPGQGSEKLFF.

In DNA form, the CDR3 reads TGCGCCAGCACGCCGACAGACTCCCGCAATCAGCCCCAGCATTTT. Translating gives CASTPTDSRNQPQHF. This chain connects TRBV4-1 to TRBJ1-5, with D maybe TRBD1 (5 bases). The CDR3 runs 15 residues. V shed 7 bases and J shed 2 bases, with 15 bases lying between them. Germline V gene lookup returns CDR1 MGHRA and CDR2 YSYEKL.

This clone was counted a few times. Other DNA sequences of this sample code for an identical CDR3. This chain joins TRBV6-1 and TRBJ1-1; 7 bases are shared with TRBD1. CDR3 size: 13 residues. From germline, CDR1 is MNHNS and CDR2 SASEGT. Losses at the gene ends were 4 bases for V and 1 base for J; bases not matched to a gene: 0. CDR3: CASSGDRNTEAFF. In DNA form, the CDR3 reads TGTGCCAGCAGTGGGGACAGGAACACTGAAGCTTTCTTT.

The table lists this clone with a count of one. CDR3 in DNA: TGTGCCAGCAGCCCCGGGGCAGGGAGGTACACCTTC. Protein sequence: CASSPGAGRYTF. The chain links TRBV6-4 to TRBJ1-2; maybe TRBD1 (5 bases). Germline CDR1 reads MRHNA; CDR2 reads SNTAGT. This CDR3 region has 12 residues. Trimming removed 6 bases at V and 11 bases at J, with 16 bases between.

The gene calls are TRBV28 and TRBJ2-5; D not resolved. Germline loops: CDR1 MDHEN, CDR2 SYDVKM. CDR3 length: 11 residues. V was shortened by 4 bases and J by 9 bases, with 9 bases between the two germline ends. The CDR3 reads CASSSGVAQYF. Here the CDR3 DNA reads TGTGCCAGCAGTTCCGGAGTGGCCCAGTACTTC.

The V call is TRBV6-6, the J call TRBJ1-6, with a tentative D call TRBD1 (6 bases). The CDR3 runs to 14 residues. Germline V CDR1 and CDR2: MNHNY, SVGAGI (reference sequence). The V and J ends lost 11 bases and 14 bases respectively, with 25 bases between them. Here the CDR3 reads CAHAEGHVSLTLHF. CDR3 in DNA: TGTGCCCACGCCGAGGGACATGTTAGCTTGACCCTCCACTTT.

In its sample, this clone was seen a few times. This rearrangement joins TRBV5-6 to TRBJ1-2, with 7 nucleotides matching TRBD1. The V gene's germline CDR1 is SGHDT and CDR2 YYEEEE. This CDR3 has 16 amino acids. The ends lost 4 bases at V and 0 bases at J; junction bases unmatched: 9. CDR3 nucleotide sequence: TGTGCCAGCAGCGAACAGGGGAGCCTCTCTAACTATGGCTACACCTTC. Its translation is CASSEQGSLSNYGYTF.

The V gene is TRBV19, the J gene TRBJ1-2, with 8 nucleotides matching TRBD1. This CDR3 has 16 amino acids. The ends lost 5 bases at V and 3 bases at J; junction bases unmatched: 11. Looked up from germline, CDR1 is LNHDA and CDR2 is SQIVND (reference sequence). CDR3 protein: CASSPRTGPQYYGYTF. In nucleotides, the CDR3 is TGTGCCAGTAGTCCCCGGACAGGGCCCCAGTACTATGGCTACACCTTC.

This clone came up once. The chain has TRBV5-1 and TRBJ1-3, with 8 bases matching TRBD1. Per the germline V gene, CDR1 is SGHRS and CDR2 is YFSETQ. Unmatched junction bases numbered 7, after V lost 4 bases and J lost 4 bases. The CDR3 runs 15 residues. The CDR3 is CASSQRTGFGNTIYF. DNA of the CDR3: TGCGCCAGCAGCCAACGGACAGGGTTCGGAAACACCATATATTTT.

The CDR3 bases are TGTGCCAGCAGTACCCGTCTCACAAGCGCAATTACTGGGTCGAGGCAGTACTTC. Amino acids: CASSTRLTSAITGSRQYF. The V gene is TRBV27, the J gene TRBJ2-7; D is unresolved. This CDR3 contains 18 residues. V was trimmed by 5 bases and J by 9 bases, leaving 32 bases between them. Germline V gene lookup returns CDR1 MNHEY and CDR2 SMNVEV (reference sequence).

The CDR3: CASRERQDLSNYGYTF. CDR3 bases: TGCGCCAGCAGAGAACGACAGGACCTTTCTAACTATGGCTACACCTTC. The chain is built from TRBV5-1 and TRBJ1-2, with D possibly being TRBD1 (6 bases). The V and J ends lost 5 bases and 0 bases respectively, with 17 bases between them. The V gene's germline CDR1 is SGHRS and CDR2 YFSETQ. This CDR3 is built from 16 residues.

The chain is built from TRBV29-1 and TRBJ1-4, with a possible D match to TRBD1 (5 bases). CDR1 and CDR2 from the germline V gene are SQVTM and ANQGSEA. V lost 7 bases to trimming and J lost 6 bases, with 9 bases between them. The CDR3 covers 11 residues. CDR3 sequence (DNA): TGCAGCGCCGGAGGGGATGAAAAACTGTTTTTT. Translating gives CSAGGDEKLFF.

The chain joins TRBV9 to TRBJ2-3, with 7 nucleotides matching TRBD2. This CDR3 has 16 residues. J lost 2 bases, V lost 0 bases, and 6 bases had no gene match. Germline V gene lookup returns CDR1 SGDLS and CDR2 YYNGEE. CDR3 sequence (DNA): TGTGCCAGCAGCGTAGAAGCTAGCGGCTACACAGATACGCAGTATTTT. It codes for CASSVEASGYTDTQYF.

This chain uses TRBV9 with TRBJ2-1, with TRBD2 identical over 11 bases. The germline gives CDR1 SGDLS, CDR2 YYNGEE. The CDR3 has 15 amino acids. The V and J ends lost 3 bases and 3 bases, in that order; junction bases with no gene match: 2. The CDR3, as DNA: TGTGCCAGCAGCGAGGGACTAGCGGTCTACAATGAGCAGTTCTTC. This codes for CASSEGLAVYNEQFF.

The chain couples TRBV2 to TRBJ2-1, with 10 bases fitting TRBD2. V lost 6 bases and J lost 0; bases outside the gene matches: 8. CDR1 and CDR2 (germline): SNHLY, FYNNEI. The CDR3 totals 17 residues. CDR3 protein: CASSGSGRLGSYNEQFF. Here the CDR3 DNA reads TGTGCCAGCAGCGGTAGCGGGAGGCTAGGCTCCTACAATGAGCAGTTCTTC.

The chain is built from TRBV9 and TRBJ2-7, with D possibly TRBD2 on 6 matching bases. This CDR3 has 15 residues. The V gene lost 3 bases and the J gene lost 3 bases, with 16 bases spanning the gap. From germline, CDR1 is SGDLS and CDR2 YYNGEE. The CDR3 loop reads CASSGGGLSFYEQYF. The CDR3 coding sequence is TGTGCCAGCAGCGGAGGAGGGTTAAGTTTCTACGAGCAGTACTTC.

The V and J genes are TRBV30 and TRBJ2-5, with 7 bases matching TRBD1. The J call could be wrong; TRBJ2-7 is a better fit for the DNA end. The CDR3 is 16 residues long. Germline V lookup: CDR1 GTSNPN, CDR2 SVGIG (reference sequence). The CDR3 here is CAWSVLGDSFPYEQYF. CDR3 bases: TGTGCCTGGAGTGTACTGGGGGACAGCTTTCCCTACGAGCAGTACTTC.

V and J are TRBV15 and TRBJ2-6; D is possibly TRBD2 (6 bases). The CDR3 runs to 19 residues. Germline CDR1 reads LNHNV; CDR2 reads YYDKDF (reference sequence). V shed 1 base and J shed 0 bases, with 16 bases lying between them. CDR3 sequence (DNA): TGTGCCACCAGCAGAGGCGAAAAGGGACTCTCCTCTGGGGCCAACGTCCTGACTTTC. Translation: CATSRGEKGLSSGANVLTF.

J is TRBJ2-7 and V is TRBV21-1; the table's D call, TRBD2, has no DNA check behind it. TRBV21-1 is an annotated pseudogene. The CDR3 runs to 21 residues. The CDR3, as DNA: TGTGCCAGCAGCAAAAAAGGAGGGGCCATGGGGACTGACTCACGGAACTACGAGCAGTACTTC. This codes for CASSKKGGAMGTDSRNYEQYF.

The chain combines TRBV6-6 with TRBJ2-5; maybe TRBD2 (6 bases). CDR1 is MNHNY and CDR2 is SVGAGI in the germline V gene (reference sequence). The length of the CDR3 is 16 residues. The V gene lost 6 bases and the J gene lost 5 bases, with 22 bases spanning the gap. CDR3 sequence reads: CASRPSGTHIGETQYF. The CDR3 region has the DNA TGTGCCAGCAGACCTTCCGGGACTCATATCGGGGAGACCCAGTACTTC.

The chain carries TRBV6-5 and TRBJ2-5; 9 nucleotides agree with TRBD2. With V trimmed by 7 bases and J by 5 bases, 8 bases remained unmatched. The CDR3 is made up of 14 amino acids. The germline V gene has CDR1 MNHEY and CDR2 SVGAGI. The CDR3 loop is CASTRLAEGETQYF. The CDR3 DNA reads as TGTGCCAGCACTCGACTAGCGGAGGGGGAGACCCAGTACTTC.

V and J are TRBV7-8 and TRBJ2-7; a possible D gene is TRBD2 (6 bases). Per germline, CDR1 SGHVS and CDR2 FQNEAQ. CDR3 size: 15 residues. Trimming removed 1 base at V and 2 bases at J, with 12 bases between. The CDR3 is CASSLEASAPYEQYF. CDR3 DNA: TGTGCCAGCAGCTTAGAGGCTAGCGCTCCCTACGAGCAGTACTTC.

For this clone: A read error may produce the germline difference seen at one junction end. The chain uses TRBV5-1 and TRBJ2-3; 8 nucleotides agree with TRBD2. The CDR3 spans 14 residues. Germline values: CDR1 SGHRS, CDR2 YFSETQ. The CDR3 reads CASSLAGVADMQYF. CDR3 sequence (DNA): TGCGCCAGCAGCTTAGCGGGAGTAGCAGATATGCAGTATTTT.